These T cell receptor beta chains were read from a single sample in a study of OX40 agonist ivuxolimab in advanced cancers. Produced via immunoSEQ multiplex PCR; TCRdb's table is partial and in-frame only. The table has about 36,000 clones, roughly nine tenths seen once. The material was CD4+ or CD8+ T cells sorted from blood, obtained in a trial of the OX40 agonist ivuxolimab. Every receptor here comes from an adult with an advanced solid tumor such as melanoma, head and neck, liver or kidney cancer. Each CDR3 is given with its conserved first and last residue. A D gene is named only where the DNA matches it firmly.

TRBV6-1,TRBJ1-4,NA,CASGGAVAEQLFF
TRBV5-1,TRBJ2-7,TRBD2,CASSLEKREVLNF
TRBV11-2,TRBJ2-5,TRBD2,CASSQGTSGVGETQYF
TRBV19,TRBJ1-3,NA,CASRWVTGNTIYF
TRBV30,TRBJ1-1,TRBD1,CAWSGQGNTEAFF
TRBV10-3,TRBJ2-3,TRBD2,CATGLADTDTQYF
TRBV5-1,TRBJ1-1,NA,CASSWGDFENTEAFF
TRBV11-2,TRBJ2-3,TRBD2,CASSSTSGREHTQYF
TRBV9,TRBJ2-3,TRBD2,CASRPGGMWGDTQYF
TRBV7-6,TRBJ2-5,NA,CASSLVFAETQYF
TRBV9,TRBJ1-3,NA,CASSVTTGTFSGNTIYF
TRBV6-5,TRBJ1-4,NA,CASRESGANEKLFF
TRBV9,TRBJ1-1,NA,CASSRDVGDTEAFF
TRBV6-1,TRBJ1-2,NA,CASSGTGIYGYTF
TRBV5-4,TRBJ1-2,NA,CASSSLRGGYTF
TRBV2,TRBJ2-3,NA,CASSPGLSTDTQYF
TRBV6-5,TRBJ2-3,TRBD2,CASSLAAPSTDTQYF
TRBV25-1,TRBJ2-5,NA,CATTDPGHYQETQYF
TRBV10-3,TRBJ2-7,TRBD1,CAISGHGGQGSSEQYF
TRBV6-5,TRBJ2-3,NA,CASSPLRGDTDTQYF